This T cell receptor beta chain was profiled in a study of T cell repertoires in cytomegalovirus infection (dated by TCRdb to the late 2010s). Describing the broader study: The HLA type of each donor mattered for the analysis, because public TCR beta signatures pointed to carriage of CMV infection along with the matching HLA type. What the study reported, not specific to this receptor: The ex vivo response was dominated by HLA-C-restricted CMV-specific TCR beta clonotypes, which also provided the single most frequent clonotype in two of eight donors. Carriers of CMV infection plus the relevant HLA type were discriminated by the cumulative frequency of public TCR beta family members in the study cohort and in an independent approximately 360-donor cohort.

The reads were generated on an Illumina HiSeq 1500. In TCRdb, the public reads were trimmed at Q25 with fastp and aligned with MiXCR, with productive beta chains retained. Here each entry gathers all rows of one CDR3 protein and keeps the most common genes and DNA. The sample includes over 150,000 distinct CDR3 sequences, with over 13% observed a single time. The ten most abundant clones make up 25% to 30% of the sample. This clonotype was observed at least ten times. No antigen is known for it. No base qualities exist here, and no much larger clone lies one base off it. Sequences were obtained from PBMCs. This clonotype originated in a human donor in good health (CMV status not recorded). Some clones in this sample may be carry-over from other donors' samples.

CDR3 region: CASSLGREADEQYF. The DNA reads as follows: TGTGCCAGCAGTTTGGGACGGGAGGCGGACGAGCAGTACTTC. The sequence joins TRBV12-3 or TRBV12-4 to TRBJ2-7, with 7 middle bases fitting TRBD2. From the cysteine through the phenylalanine, the CDR3 covers 14 amino acids. The only DNA kept is the CDR3, 42 bases in frame from the first base. The germline V end is reduced by 3 bases and the J end by 5 bases; junction bases left unmatched: 7.